The rows below give T cell receptor beta chains drawn from one sample of a study of OX40 agonist ivuxolimab in advanced cancers. The data were produced by immunoSEQ multiplex PCR, yet TCRdb's version contains in-frame clones alone and is incomplete. The profile covers roughly 50,000 clones, with around 84% appearing a single time and roughly 1% taken by the ten largest. This specimen was CD4+ or CD8+ T cells sorted from blood, taken in a trial of the OX40 agonist ivuxolimab. Source of these receptors: an adult with an advanced solid tumor such as melanoma, head and neck, liver or kidney cancer. Both conserved end residues are part of each CDR3. A D gene is named only where the DNA matches it firmly. A clone size is listed for some rows: how often the clone was seen (once, few, many), or a class if it is expanded.

TRBV19	NA	NA	TRBJ1-1	TGTGCCAGTAGTCCGCGCCTCGGGGGGGGTTTTACTGAAGCTTTCTTT	CASSPRLGGGFTEAFF
TRBV2	NA	NA	TRBJ2-4	TGTGCCAGCAGGGAGACTAGAATCGCCAAAAACATTCAGTACTTC	CASRETRIAKNIQYF
TRBV5-4	NA	NA	TRBJ1-2	TGTGCCAGCAGGCTTGGAGGGGAAGACTATGGCTACACCTTC	CASRLGGEDYGYTF
TRBV25-1	NA	few	TRBJ1-5	TGTGCCCCCAATCAGCCCCAGCATTTT	CAPNQPQHF
TRBV9	NA	few	TRBJ2-7	TGTGCCAGCAGCGTCTCCCCCTTAACAACCGACGAGCAGTACTTC	CASSVSPLTTDEQYF
TRBV5-4	NA	few	TRBJ2-3	TGTGCCAGCAGCTTGGACGTTTATGGGGGGTTATCTAGCACAGATACGCAGTATTTT	CASSLDVYGGLSSTDTQYF
TRBV5-1	TRBD1	NA	TRBJ2-7	TGCGCCAGCAGCTACGACAGGGTGGACGAGCAGTACTTC	CASSYDRVDEQYF
TRBV6-5	NA	NA	TRBJ1-1	TGTGCCAGCAGTTACTCGGGGGCGATGAACACTGAAGCTTTCTTT	CASSYSGAMNTEAFF
TRBV7-2	NA	NA	TRBJ1-1	TGTGCCAGCAGCTTATTCCCTAACAGGGTGAATGAAGCTTTCTTT	CASSLFPNRVNEAFF
TRBV6-1	TRBD1	NA	TRBJ2-7	TGTGCCAGCAGTCCTCCGGGACAGGGATACCACGAGCAGTACTTC	CASSPPGQGYHEQYF
TRBV5-1	NA	NA	TRBJ2-7	TGCGCCAGCAGCTTGGGCAGTCCCGGGAACGAGCAGTACTTC	CASSLGSPGNEQYF
TRBV6-1	NA	NA	TRBJ1-1	TGTGCCAGCAGTGCGGCAGGGAGCGACACTGAAGCTTTCTTT	CASSAAGSDTEAFF
TRBV5-5	NA	NA	TRBJ1-3	TGTGCCAGCAGCCGGGACTTAATTGGAAACACCATATATTTT	CASSRDLIGNTIYF
TRBV4-1	TRBD2	NA	TRBJ2-5	TGCGCCAGCAGCCGTTCTGGAAAGCGGGGCCCGGAGACCCAGTACTTC	CASSRSGKRGPETQYF
TRBV7-8	TRBD1	NA	TRBJ1-5	TGTGCCAGCAGTTTGACAGGGGCTCAGGGTCAGCCCCAGCATTTT	CASSLTGAQGQPQHF
TRBV7-6	TRBD1	NA	TRBJ2-1	TGTGCCAGCAGCTTAGGAATAAACAGGGGTAATGAGCAGTTCTTC	CASSLGINRGNEQFF
TRBV27	NA	NA	TRBJ1-6	TGTGCCAGCAGTAGAAGGGTAGGGGGGCCTTCACCCCTCCACTTT	CASSRRVGGPSPLHF
TRBV18	TRBD1	few	TRBJ1-6	TGTGCCAGCTCACCCCGGGACAGGGGACAAAATTCACCCCTCCACTTT	CASSPRDRGQNSPLHF
TRBV19	TRBD1	NA	TRBJ2-2	TGTGCCAGTACCGGACAGGAACTACTGAACACCGGGGAGCTGTTTTTT	CASTGQELLNTGELFF
TRBV5-1	NA	few	TRBJ1-4	TGCGCCAGCAGCCGATCTACAGGGAGCAATGAAAAACTGTTTTTT	CASSRSTGSNEKLFF
TRBV6-1	TRBD1	NA	TRBJ1-5	TGTGCCAGCAGTGAAGCGCCTAAGGGGGCGCCCCAGCATTTT	CASSEAPKGAPQHF
TRBV18	TRBD2	NA	TRBJ2-7	TGTGCCAGCTCACCGAAACTAGCGGGGGGCCCCAGTTTAAGCGAGCAGTACTTC	CASSPKLAGGPSLSEQYF
TRBV29-1	NA	NA	TRBJ2-3	TGCAGCGTTGGTAACGGGGGCCGCGGCACAGATACGCAGTATTTT	CSVGNGGRGTDTQYF
TRBV18	NA	NA	TRBJ1-5	TGTGCCAGCTCACCGAGAGGAGGTGTTAGCAATCAGCCCCAGCATTTT	CASSPRGGVSNQPQHF
TRBV6-6	TRBD1	NA	TRBJ2-7	TGTGCCAGCAGTGACTCCGGGACAGGGAGTTACGAGCAGTACTTC	CASSDSGTGSYEQYF
TRBV7-9	NA	NA	TRBJ1-2	TGTGCCAGCAGCTTAGGAGGCATCCAAGGCTACACCTTC	CASSLGGIQGYTF
TRBV30	NA	NA	TRBJ2-3	TGTGCCTGGAGCGCGGGACGGTATACGCAGTATTTT	CAWSAGRYTQYF
TRBV7-2	NA	NA	TRBJ2-3	TGTGCCAGCACCTCGGGGCTAGCAGATACGCAGTATTTT	CASTSGLADTQYF
TRBV7-9	TRBD1	NA	TRBJ1-1	TGTGCCAGCAGCCAGCAAGGGACAGGCACTCAGGGGGGAGCTTTCTTT	CASSQQGTGTQGGAFF
TRBV5-1	NA	NA	TRBJ2-3	TGCGCCAGCAGCTTCACCCCCACCGGGGCCAGCACAGATACGCAGTATTTT	CASSFTPTGASTDTQYF
TRBV6-5	NA	NA	TRBJ1-6	TGTGCCAGCAGTTTCGAGAGCTCCTATAATTCACCCCTCCACTTT	CASSFESSYNSPLHF